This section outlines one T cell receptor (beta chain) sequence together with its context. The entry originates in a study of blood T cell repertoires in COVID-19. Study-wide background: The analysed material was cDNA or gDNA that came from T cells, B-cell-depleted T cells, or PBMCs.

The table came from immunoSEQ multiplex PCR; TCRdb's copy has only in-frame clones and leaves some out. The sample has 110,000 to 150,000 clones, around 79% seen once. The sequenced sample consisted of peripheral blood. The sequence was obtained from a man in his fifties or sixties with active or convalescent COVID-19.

The CDR3 nucleotides read TGTGCCAGCAGTCCTGCGGGATGGGGGGGCCTTCAGGAAGCTTTCTTT. Its protein product is CASSPAGWGGLQEAFF. The chain uses TRBV28 and TRBJ1-1; a weak D match, TRBD1 (6 bases). V was trimmed by 5 bases and J by 8 bases, leaving 24 bases between them. In germline, CDR1 is MDHEN, CDR2 SYDVKM. This CDR3 comprises 16 residues.